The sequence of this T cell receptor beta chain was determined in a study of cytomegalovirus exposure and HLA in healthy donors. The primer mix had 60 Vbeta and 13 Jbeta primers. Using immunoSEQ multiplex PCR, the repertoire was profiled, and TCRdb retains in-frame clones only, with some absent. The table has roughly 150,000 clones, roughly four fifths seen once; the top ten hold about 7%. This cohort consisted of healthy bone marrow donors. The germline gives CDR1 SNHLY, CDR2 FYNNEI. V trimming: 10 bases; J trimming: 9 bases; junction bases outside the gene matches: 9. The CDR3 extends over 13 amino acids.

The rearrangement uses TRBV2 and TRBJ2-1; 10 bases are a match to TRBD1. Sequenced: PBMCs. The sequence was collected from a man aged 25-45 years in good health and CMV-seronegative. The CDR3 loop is CAILRTGGFEQFF. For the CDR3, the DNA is TGTGCCATACTCCGGACAGGGGGTTTTGAGCAGTTCTTC.